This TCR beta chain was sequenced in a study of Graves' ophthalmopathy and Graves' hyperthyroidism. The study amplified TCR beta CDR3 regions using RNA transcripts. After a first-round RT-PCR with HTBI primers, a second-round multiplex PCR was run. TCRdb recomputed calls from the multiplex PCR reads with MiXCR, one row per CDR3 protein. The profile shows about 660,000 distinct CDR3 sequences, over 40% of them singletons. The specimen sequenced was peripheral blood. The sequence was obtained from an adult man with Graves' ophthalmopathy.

CDR3 residues: CASSGRGTDTQYF. In DNA, the CDR3 is TGTGCCAGCAGTGGGCGCGGCACAGATACGCAGTATTTT. The chain is built from TRBV6-4 and TRBJ2-3; D remains ambiguous. The CDR3 length is 13 residues. Deletions cut 4 bases from V and 1 base from J, with 6 bases between. Per the germline V gene, CDR1 is MRHNA and CDR2 is SNTAGT.